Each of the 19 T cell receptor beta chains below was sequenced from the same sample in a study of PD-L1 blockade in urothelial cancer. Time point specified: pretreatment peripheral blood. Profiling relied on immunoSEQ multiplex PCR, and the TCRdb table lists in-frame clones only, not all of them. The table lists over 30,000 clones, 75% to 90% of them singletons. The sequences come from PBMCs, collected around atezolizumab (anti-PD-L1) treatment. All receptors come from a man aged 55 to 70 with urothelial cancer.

The CDR3 DNA reads as TGTGCCAGCACTAGCTCTGGAAACACCATATATTTT. It is translated as CASTSSGNTIYF. This rearrangement joins TRBV6-1 to TRBJ1-3; D unresolved. The CDR3 extends over 12 amino acids. CDR1 and CDR2 from the germline V gene are MNHNS and SASEGT. V dropped 7 bases and J dropped 0 bases, with 4 bases sitting between them.

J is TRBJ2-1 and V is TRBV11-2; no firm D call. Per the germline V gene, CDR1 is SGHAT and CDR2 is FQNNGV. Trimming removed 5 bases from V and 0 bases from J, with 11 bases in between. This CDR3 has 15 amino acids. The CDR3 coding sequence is TGTGCCAGCAGCACCATAAGAGGCTCCTACAATGAGCAGTTCTTC. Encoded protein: CASSTIRGSYNEQFF.

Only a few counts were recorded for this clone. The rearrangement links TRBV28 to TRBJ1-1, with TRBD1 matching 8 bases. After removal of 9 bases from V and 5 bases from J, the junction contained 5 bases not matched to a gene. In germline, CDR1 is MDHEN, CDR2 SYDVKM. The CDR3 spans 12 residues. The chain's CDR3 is CASTTGGTEAFF. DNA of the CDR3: TGTGCCAGTACCACAGGGGGGACTGAAGCTTTCTTT.

The CDR3 reads CASSLRLAGTDTQYF. Written as DNA, the CDR3 is TGTGCCAGCAGCTTACGACTAGCGGGCACAGATACGCAGTATTTT. The J gene is TRBJ2-3, the V gene TRBV7-3; TRBD2 matches at 9 bases. Germline loops: CDR1 SGHTA, CDR2 FQGTGA. CDR3 length equals 15 residues. Germline trimming cut 2 bases from V and 1 base from J; bases unmatched to any gene: 1.

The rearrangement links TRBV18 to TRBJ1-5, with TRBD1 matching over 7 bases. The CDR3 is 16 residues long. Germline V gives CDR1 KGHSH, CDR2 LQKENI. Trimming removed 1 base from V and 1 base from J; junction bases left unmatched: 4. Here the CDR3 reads CASSPQGAWSNQPQHF. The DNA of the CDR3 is TGTGCCAGCTCACCACAGGGGGCTTGGAGCAATCAGCCCCAGCATTTT. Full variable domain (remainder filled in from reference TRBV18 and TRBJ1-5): NAGVMQNPRHLVRRRGQEARLRCSPMKGHSHVYWYRQLPEEGLKFMVYLQKENIIDESGMPKERFSAEFPKEGPSILRIQQVVRGDSAAYFCASSPQGAWSNQPQHFGDGTRLSIL.

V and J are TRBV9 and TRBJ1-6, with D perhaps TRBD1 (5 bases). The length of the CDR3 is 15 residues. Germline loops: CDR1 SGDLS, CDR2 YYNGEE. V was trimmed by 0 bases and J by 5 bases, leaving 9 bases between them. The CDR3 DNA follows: TGTGCCAGCAGCGTAGGGGGACTACATAATTCACCCCTCCACTTT. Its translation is CASSVGGLHNSPLHF.

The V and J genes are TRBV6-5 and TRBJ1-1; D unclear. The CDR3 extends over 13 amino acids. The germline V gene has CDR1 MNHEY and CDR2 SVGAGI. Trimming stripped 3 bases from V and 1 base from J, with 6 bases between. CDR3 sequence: CASSYQSNTEAFF. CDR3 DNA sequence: TGTGCCAGCAGTTATCAGTCGAACACTGAAGCTTTCTTT.

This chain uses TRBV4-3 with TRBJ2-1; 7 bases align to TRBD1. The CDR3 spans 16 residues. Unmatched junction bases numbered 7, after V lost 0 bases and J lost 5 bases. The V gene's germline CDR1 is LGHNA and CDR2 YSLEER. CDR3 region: CASSQDGAGGNNEQFF. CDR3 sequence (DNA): TGCGCCAGCAGCCAAGATGGGGCAGGGGGAAACAATGAGCAGTTCTTC.

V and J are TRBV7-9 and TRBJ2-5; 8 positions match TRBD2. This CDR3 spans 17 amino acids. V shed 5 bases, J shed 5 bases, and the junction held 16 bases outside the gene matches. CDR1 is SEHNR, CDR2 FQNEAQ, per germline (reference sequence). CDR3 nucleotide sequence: TGTGCCAGCAGCGACTGGACATCGGGAGGGTTAGGGGAGACCCAGTACTTC. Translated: CASSDWTSGGLGETQYF.

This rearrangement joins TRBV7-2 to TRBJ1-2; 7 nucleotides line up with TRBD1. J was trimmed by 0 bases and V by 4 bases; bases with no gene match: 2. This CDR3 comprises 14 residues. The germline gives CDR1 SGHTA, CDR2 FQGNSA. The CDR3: CASSYGTANYGYTF. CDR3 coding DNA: TGTGCCAGCAGCTACGGGACAGCTAACTATGGCTACACCTTC.

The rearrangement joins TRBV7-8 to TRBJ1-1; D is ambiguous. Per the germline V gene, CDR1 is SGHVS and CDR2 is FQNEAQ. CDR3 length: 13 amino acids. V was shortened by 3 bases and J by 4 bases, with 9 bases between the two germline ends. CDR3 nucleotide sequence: TGTGCCAGCAGCTTTGGTCGGGGCACTGAAGCTTTCTTT. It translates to CASSFGRGTEAFF.

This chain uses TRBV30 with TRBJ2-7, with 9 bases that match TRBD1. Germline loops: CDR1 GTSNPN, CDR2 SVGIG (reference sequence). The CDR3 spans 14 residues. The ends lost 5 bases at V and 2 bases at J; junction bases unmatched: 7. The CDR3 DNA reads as TGTGCCTGGGATCCGGGACAGGGTACCTACGAGCAGTACTTC. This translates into CAWDPGQGTYEQYF.

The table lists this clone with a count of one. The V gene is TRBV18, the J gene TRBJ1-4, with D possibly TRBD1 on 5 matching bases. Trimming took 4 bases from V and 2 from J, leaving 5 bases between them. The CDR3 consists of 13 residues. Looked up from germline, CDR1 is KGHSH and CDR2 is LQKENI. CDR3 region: CASSQGTNEKLFF. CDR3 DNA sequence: TGTGCCAGCTCACAGGGGACTAATGAAAAACTGTTTTTT.

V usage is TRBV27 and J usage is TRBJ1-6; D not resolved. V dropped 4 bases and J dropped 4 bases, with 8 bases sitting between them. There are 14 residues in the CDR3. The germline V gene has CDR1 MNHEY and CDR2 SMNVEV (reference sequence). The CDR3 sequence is CASSSGRYNSPLHF. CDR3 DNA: TGTGCCAGCAGTTCTGGGAGATATAATTCACCCCTCCACTTT.

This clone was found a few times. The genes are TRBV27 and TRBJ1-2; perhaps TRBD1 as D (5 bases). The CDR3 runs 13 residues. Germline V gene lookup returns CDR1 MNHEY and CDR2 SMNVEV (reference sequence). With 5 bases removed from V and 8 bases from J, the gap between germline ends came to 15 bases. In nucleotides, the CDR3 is TGTGCCAGCAGTCCACACGGGGGTTCCGGCTACACCTTC. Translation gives CASSPHGGSGYTF.

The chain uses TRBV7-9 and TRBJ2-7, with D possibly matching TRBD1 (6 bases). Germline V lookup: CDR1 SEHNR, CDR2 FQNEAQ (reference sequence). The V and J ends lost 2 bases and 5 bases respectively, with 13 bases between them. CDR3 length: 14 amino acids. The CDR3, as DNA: TGTGCCAGCAGCTTACCAGGGGAGATCCACGAGCAGTACTTC. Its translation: CASSLPGEIHEQYF.

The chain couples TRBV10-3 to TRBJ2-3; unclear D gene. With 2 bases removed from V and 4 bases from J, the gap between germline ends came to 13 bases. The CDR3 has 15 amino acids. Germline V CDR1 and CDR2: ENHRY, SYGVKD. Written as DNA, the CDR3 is TGTGCCATCAGTGAGCGAGGAGATGGAGCAGATACGCAGTATTTT. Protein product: CAISERGDGADTQYF.

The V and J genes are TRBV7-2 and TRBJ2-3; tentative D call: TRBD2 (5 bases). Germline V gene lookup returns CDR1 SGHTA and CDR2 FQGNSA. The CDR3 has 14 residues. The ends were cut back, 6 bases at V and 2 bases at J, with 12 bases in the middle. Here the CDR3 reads CASRKAVNTDTQYF. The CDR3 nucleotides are TGTGCCAGCAGAAAAGCGGTTAACACAGATACGCAGTATTTT.

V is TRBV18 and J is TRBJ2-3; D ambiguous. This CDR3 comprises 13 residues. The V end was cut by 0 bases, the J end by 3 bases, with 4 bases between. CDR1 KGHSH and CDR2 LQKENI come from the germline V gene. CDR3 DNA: TGTGCCAGCTCACCACCCAGTACAGATACGCAGTATTTT. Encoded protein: CASSPPSTDTQYF.